The 21 T cell receptor beta chains below all came from one sample that was sequenced in a study of T cells in Graves' hyperthyroidism and ophthalmopathy. Template material for amplifying TCR beta CDR3 regions consisted of RNA transcripts. With the HTBI primer set, the TCR CDR3 went through a first round of RT-PCR. MiXCR, run by TCRdb on the multiplex PCR reads, gives a single entry per CDR3 protein. This repertoire shows approximately 530,000 distinct CDR3 sequences, 16% found once; its top ten account for 15% to 20%. The source material was blood. These receptors originate from a woman between 18 and 29 years old with Graves' hyperthyroidism.

This clonotype has just a few counts. This chain links TRBV4-1 with TRBJ1-2; D uncertain. The CDR3 is made up of 13 amino acids. V lost 2 bases, J lost 4 bases, and 8 bases lay in between. Germline CDR1 is MGHRA and CDR2 is YSYEKL. CDR3 sequence reads: CASSQWGTYGYTF. The CDR3 DNA reads as TGCGCCAGCAGCCAATGGGGAACCTATGGCTACACCTTC.

This sequence joins TRBV6-2 or TRBV6-3 and TRBJ2-2; 8 bases fit TRBD1. The germline CDR1 and CDR2 sequences are MNHEY and SVGEGT. Trimming at V came to 4 bases and at J to 6 bases, leaving 1 base not matched to a gene. The CDR3 loop spans 13 amino acids. This CDR3 is CASSWTGPGELFF. The CDR3 DNA is TGTGCCAGCAGTTGGACAGGGCCCGGGGAGCTGTTTTTT.

This chain uses TRBV24-1 with TRBJ2-1; D not resolved. This CDR3 comprises 11 residues. V was clipped by 0 bases and J by 12 bases, with 5 bases between them. The germline gives CDR1 KGHDR, CDR2 SFDVKD. CDR3 in amino acids: CATSDLWGQFF. CDR3 sequence (DNA): TGTGCCACCAGTGATTTGTGGGGGCAGTTCTTC.

Of note for this clonotype: The junction and the germline gene differ at one end; a read error may be behind it. The gene calls are TRBV4-1 and TRBJ2-7; D remains unclear. Germline loops: CDR1 MGHRA, CDR2 YSYEKL. This CDR3 region has 14 residues. For the CDR3, the DNA is TGCGCCAGCAGCCAACCAGGAACCTCCTACGAGCGGTACTTC. It yields the protein CASSQPGTSYERYF.

V and J are TRBV12-3 or TRBV12-4 and TRBJ2-2; D is undetermined. The CDR3 is made up of 13 amino acids. V was cut by 3 bases and J by 4 bases, with 6 bases left in between. CDR3 residues: CASSFVATGELFF. DNA for the CDR3: TGTGCCAGCAGTTTTGTTGCCACCGGGGAGCTGTTTTTT.

Note on this clonotype: With a much larger clone just one base away, this may be a read error. This chain joins TRBV20-1 and TRBJ2-5, with D unclear. The CDR3 extends over 13 amino acids. CDR1 and CDR2 from the germline V gene are DFQATT and SNEGSKA (reference sequence). The CDR3 spells CSANDDTQETPYF. Written as DNA, the CDR3 is TGCAGTGCTAACGACGACACTCAAGAGACCCCGTACTTC.

In this sample, this clonotype turned up a few times. The rearrangement joins TRBV20-1 to TRBJ2-1; 9 bases agree with TRBD2. The CDR3 consists of 18 residues. The germline gives CDR1 DFQATT, CDR2 SNEGSKA (reference sequence). V shed 2 bases and J 0 bases; nucleotides not matched to a gene: 11. CDR3: CSARPWRGGESSYNEQFF. For the CDR3, the DNA is TGCAGTGCTAGACCGTGGCGGGGGGGGGAATCCTCCTACAATGAGCAGTTCTTC.

This clonotype has ten or more counts. This chain uses TRBV7-8 with TRBJ2-3, with 9 bases identical to TRBD1. CDR3 length equals 16 residues. V shed 5 bases and J 1 base; nucleotides not matched to a gene: 7. Germline values: CDR1 SGHVS, CDR2 FQNEAQ. The CDR3: CASSGGTGLGTDTQYF. The CDR3 DNA is TGTGCCAGCAGCGGCGGGACAGGGCTAGGCACAGATACGCAGTATTTT.

The genes are TRBV12-3 or TRBV12-4 and TRBJ2-2; 7 nucleotides agree with TRBD2. With 3 bases clipped from V and 4 bases from J, the junction kept 8 bases outside the gene matches. This CDR3 has 16 amino acids. Here the CDR3 reads CASSFGGGIGTGELFF. The DNA for the CDR3 is TGTGCCAGCAGTTTCGGCGGGGGTATTGGCACCGGGGAGCTGTTTTTT.

This clonotype was observed a handful of times. The V call is TRBV6-1, the J call TRBJ2-7, with 8 bases fitting TRBD1. After removal of 6 bases from V and 2 bases from J, the junction contained 18 bases not matched to a gene. The CDR3 has 18 residues. Germline lookup yields CDR1 MNHNS and CDR2 SASEGT. The CDR3 reads CASRSYPGTGGTTYEQYF. The CDR3, as DNA: TGTGCCAGCAGGTCCTATCCCGGGACAGGTGGGACAACCTACGAGCAGTACTTC.

Only a few counts were recorded for this clonotype. The gene calls are TRBV6-1 and TRBJ2-5; a possible D gene is TRBD1 (6 bases). Trimming removed 5 bases at V and 2 bases at J, with 12 bases between. This CDR3 spans 14 amino acids. Germline CDR1 is MNHNS and CDR2 is SASEGT. CDR3 nucleotides: TGTGCCAGCAGTCCTTGGGGGCAGCAAGAGACCCAGTACTTC. Encoded protein: CASSPWGQQETQYF.

This clonotype was counted a few times. V and J are TRBV7-9 and TRBJ1-2, with 7 bases identical to TRBD1. CDR3 length equals 17 residues. Trimming cost V 4 bases and J 8 bases; bases outside gene matches: 19. Germline V gives CDR1 SEHNR, CDR2 FQNEAQ (reference sequence). CDR3 sequence (DNA): TGTGCCAGCAGCTCTCCCGGGACAGAAATCTTAAGTGGCGGCTACACCTTC. Translating it yields CASSSPGTEILSGGYTF.

This clonotype occurred many times. The J gene is TRBJ1-2, the V gene TRBV24-1; D unresolved. The CDR3 runs to 15 residues. The V gene's germline CDR1 is KGHDR and CDR2 SFDVKD. V lost 2 bases and J lost 0, with 9 bases in between. CDR3 residues: CATSDSLGSNYGYTF. CDR3 coding DNA: TGTGCCACCAGTGATTCGCTGGGATCTAACTATGGCTACACCTTC.

The chain employs TRBV12-3 or TRBV12-4 and TRBJ2-6; D might be TRBD1 (5 bases). Between the trimmed V and J ends, which lost 5 bases and 0 bases, there was a span of 11 bases. The CDR3 spans 16 residues. For the CDR3, the DNA is TGTGCCAGCAGTCCACAAGGGGCCTCTGGGGCCAACGTCCTGACTTTC. This codes for CASSPQGASGANVLTF.

This clonotype was observed a handful of times. This chain's CDR3 is CASSLAGTVSVHALGYTF. The CDR3 DNA follows: TGTGCCAGCAGCTTAGCCGGGACTGTTAGCGTTCACGCGTTAGGCTACACCTTC. The chain employs TRBV7-2 and TRBJ1-2, with D maybe TRBD1 (5 bases). This CDR3 comprises 18 residues. V was pared by 0 bases and J by 8 bases, with 25 bases between. In germline, CDR1 is SGHTA, CDR2 FQGNSA.

This chain uses TRBV24-1 with TRBJ1-5, with D uncertain. Trimming left V 0 bases short and J 7 bases short, with 12 bases between. This CDR3 comprises 15 residues. The germline V gene encodes CDR1 KGHDR and CDR2 SFDVKD. As DNA, the CDR3 is TGTGCCACCAGTGATTTGGGGATCTGGCCCCAGCCCCAGCATTTT. Protein: CATSDLGIWPQPQHF.

This clonotype was seen repeatedly, ten times or more. The chain uses TRBV11-3 and TRBJ2-1; TRBD2 is a possible D gene (6 bases). This CDR3 is 17 amino acids long. Germline values: CDR1 SGHNT, CDR2 YENEEA. V was cut by 1 base and J by 0 bases, with 13 bases left in between. The CDR3 DNA sequence: TGTGCCAGCAGCTTAGTGGTAGGCGGGACCTCCTACAATGAGCAGTTCTTC. This gives the protein CASSLVVGGTSYNEQFF.

This clonotype came up a few times. This rearrangement joins TRBV9 to TRBJ2-5; D is perhaps TRBD1 or TRBD2 (7 bases each). V lost 4 bases and J lost 4, with 20 bases in between. There are 16 residues in the CDR3. CDR1 SGDLS and CDR2 YYNGEE come from the germline V gene. The CDR3 DNA sequence: TGTGCCAGCAGCCCAGGGAGGGGGGCAGGGGGAGAGACCCAGTACTTC. This sequence encodes CASSPGRGAGGETQYF.

This clonotype was seen repeatedly, ten times or more. The chain combines TRBV11-2 with TRBJ1-2; the D is unclear. Germline V gives CDR1 SGHAT, CDR2 FQNNGV. CDR3 length: 13 amino acids. The V gene lost 5 bases and the J gene lost 7 bases, with 14 bases spanning the gap. This CDR3 reads CASSNGLGFGYTF. Here the CDR3 DNA reads TGTGCCAGCAGCAACGGGCTAGGATTTGGCTACACCTTC.

The sample holds many counts of this clonotype. The genes are TRBV11-3 and TRBJ1-1; 7 positions agree with TRBD1. V shed 5 bases and J 4 bases; nucleotides not matched to a gene: 4. The CDR3 is 13 amino acids. Germline CDR1 SGHNT, CDR2 YENEEA. The CDR3 loop reads CASSLRGTTEAFF. The CDR3 DNA is TGTGCCAGCAGCCTCAGGGGGACCACTGAAGCTTTCTTT.

This clonotype was counted between two and nine times. This CDR3 is CAISETRSPQETQYF. The CDR3 nucleotides are TGTGCCATCAGTGAGACTAGGAGCCCCCAAGAGACCCAGTACTTC. V is TRBV10-3 and J is TRBJ2-5, with D possibly TRBD2 on 5 matching bases. Trimming cost V 2 bases and J 1 base, with 11 bases left between them. The CDR3 has 15 amino acids. Germline assignment: CDR1 ENHRY and CDR2 SYGVKD.